This T cell receptor (beta chain) is drawn from a study of CD8+ T cells in alopecia areata. cDNA prepared by RNA extraction and subsequent reverse transcription served as the template for sequencing. Some clones are missing from TCRdb's copy, which holds only in-frame ones; the method was immunoSEQ multiplex PCR. This sample carries around 150,000 clones, less than 65% of them seen once, and the ten largest clones take about 40%. The receptor comes from a human donor in good health. Sequencing was carried out using CD8+ T cells sorted from blood.

Here the CDR3 reads CSVGQGFYEQYF. As DNA, the CDR3 is TGCAGCGTCGGACAGGGGTTTTACGAGCAGTACTTC. The rearrangement joins TRBV29-1 to TRBJ2-7; 9 nucleotides align to TRBD1. V shed 6 bases, J shed 4 bases, and the junction held 4 bases outside the gene matches. CDR1 is SQVTM, CDR2 ANQGSEA, per germline. The CDR3 totals 12 residues.